This T cell receptor beta chain was sequenced during a study of blood T cell repertoires in COVID-19. Study-wide background: Samples came from the United States, Italy and Spain, spanning acute and convalescent COVID-19.

The CDR3 contains 15 residues. CDR1 is SGHRS and CDR2 is YFSETQ in the germline V gene. The germline V and J ends were trimmed by 4 bases and 7 bases, with 18 bases remaining between them. How the authors handled the data: Using reference gene primer amplification, nucleated cell counts were estimated. The data were produced by immunoSEQ multiplex PCR, yet TCRdb's version contains in-frame clones alone and is incomplete. That table is the source of V, J and clone size, and D and trimming were worked out from the DNA. The repertoire holds more than 300,000 clones, with more than 90% as singletons. Each participant's cohort was designated according to participant-reported clinical history. It was within 2 weeks before study entry that exposed participants met a COVID-19 case. This clone was counted once.

The TCR comes from a woman aged 25 to 39 who had been exposed to COVID-19. The V and J genes are TRBV5-1 and TRBJ2-1; a possible D gene is TRBD1 (6 bases). The sequencing sample was made of PBMCs or T cells enriched from blood (not recorded which). CDR3 loop: CASSLPKTGQNEQFF. Written as DNA, the CDR3 is TGCGCCAGCAGCCTACCAAAGACAGGTCAGAATGAGCAGTTCTTC.